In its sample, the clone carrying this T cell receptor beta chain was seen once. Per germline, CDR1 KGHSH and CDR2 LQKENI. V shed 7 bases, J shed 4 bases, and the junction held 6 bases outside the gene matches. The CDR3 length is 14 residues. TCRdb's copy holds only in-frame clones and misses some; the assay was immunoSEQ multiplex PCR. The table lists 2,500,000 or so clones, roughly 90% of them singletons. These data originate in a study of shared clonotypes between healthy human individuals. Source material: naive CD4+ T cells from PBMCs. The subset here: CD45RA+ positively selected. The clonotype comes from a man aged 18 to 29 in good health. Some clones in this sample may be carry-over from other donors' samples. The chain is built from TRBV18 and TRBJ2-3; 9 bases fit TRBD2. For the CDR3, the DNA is TGTGCCAGCTTTTTAGCGGGAGACGCAGATACGCAGTATTTT. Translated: CASFLAGDADTQYF.